The subject of this entry is one TCR beta chain. Its antigen remains unknown. Generated by immunoSEQ multiplex PCR, the TCRdb table keeps only in-frame clones and is missing some. The table shows fewer than 60,000 clones, with 90% to 95% occurring only once. This sample was included in a study of OX40 agonist ivuxolimab in advanced cancers. Across the study: Every 2 weeks, patients received ivuxolimab intravenously, dosed at 0.01 to 10 mg/kg. The dose-escalation cohort was about 86% male, with a mean age of around 60 years, ranging roughly 20 to 80. General study results and limits: With doses of 0.1 to 3.0 mg/kg, CD4+ and CD8+ blood T cells had undergone clonal expansion by week 6.

The sequencing used CD4+ or CD8+ T cells sorted from blood, collected in a trial of the OX40 agonist ivuxolimab. This receptor was taken from an adult with an advanced solid tumor such as melanoma, head and neck, liver or kidney cancer.

CDR3 sequence: CASSYRGYNYGYTF. CDR3 nucleotides: TGTGCCAGCAGTTATCGAGGGTACAACTATGGCTACACCTTC. The chain joins TRBV6-6 to TRBJ1-2; D ambiguous. Trimming took off 3 bases at V and 2 bases at J, with 10 bases between the two ends. Germline-derived CDR1 and CDR2 are MNHNY and SVGAGI (reference sequence). There are 14 residues in the CDR3.